This TCR beta chain was documented in a study of control samples from healthy donors and cancer patients. The CDR3 totals 14 residues. The V end was cut by 3 bases, the J end by 4 bases, with 12 bases between. Germline CDR1 and CDR2: LNHDA and SQIVND (reference sequence). Clones were sequenced by immunoSEQ multiplex PCR, and TCRdb holds only the in-frame ones, with some missing. The sample holds tens of thousands of clones; approximately 90% are singletons and the top ten take roughly 2%. The chain couples TRBV19 to TRBJ2-5; perhaps TRBD1 as D (6 bases). This sequence originates from a woman aged 55-69 years with head and neck cancer. The sequenced sample was PBMCs. The CDR3 spells CASSIQGFGETQYF. The CDR3 nucleotides are TGTGCCAGTAGTATTCAGGGGTTCGGAGAGACCCAGTACTTC.